This record covers a single T cell receptor (beta chain). The sample comes from a study of cytomegalovirus exposure and HLA in healthy donors. TCRdb's table, derived via immunoSEQ multiplex PCR, lists solely in-frame clones and lacks some. The sample lists 150,000 to 200,000 clones; roughly 83% were seen once. Germline V CDR1 and CDR2: PRHDT, FYEKMQ (reference sequence). The ends were cut back, 5 bases at V and 5 bases at J, with 9 bases in the middle. There are 12 residues in the CDR3. The chain is built from TRBV13 and TRBJ1-2; D ambiguous. The sequenced sample was PBMCs. The clonotype comes from a woman between 18 and 29 years old in good health and CMV-seronegative. The chain's CDR3 is CASSPGLYGYTF. The CDR3 DNA is TGTGCCAGCAGCCCAGGTCTTTATGGCTACACCTTC.